A single sample is the source of the 5 T cell receptor beta chains below, sequenced in a study of blood T cell repertoires in COVID-19. The data were produced by immunoSEQ multiplex PCR, yet TCRdb's version contains in-frame clones alone and is incomplete. The repertoire holds some 30,000 clones, with roughly 87% as singletons. Sequencing input: peripheral blood. The receptors come from a man in his sixties or seventies with active or convalescent COVID-19.

This rearrangement joins TRBV6-5 to TRBJ2-2, with 9 bases that match TRBD1. The CDR3 loop spans 14 amino acids. Trimming at V came to 6 bases and at J to 1 base, leaving 0 bases not matched to a gene. Germline CDR1 and CDR2: MNHEY and SVGAGI. CDR3 loop: CASRDRGNTGELFF. DNA for the CDR3: TGTGCCAGCAGGGACAGGGGGAACACCGGGGAGCTGTTTTTT.

The CDR3 loop reads CASSVVGANTGELFF. Written as DNA, the CDR3 is TGTGCCAGCAGCGTAGTAGGGGCGAACACCGGGGAGCTGTTTTTT. The chain couples TRBV9 to TRBJ2-2; D is possibly TRBD1 (5 bases). Trimming took 0 bases from V and 0 from J, leaving 6 bases between them. The CDR3 covers 15 residues. Germline CDR1 and CDR2: SGDLS and YYNGEE.

This sequence joins TRBV6-6 and TRBJ2-1; 11 bases map to TRBD2. The length of the CDR3 is 14 residues. Germline-derived CDR1 and CDR2 are MNHNY and SVGAGI (reference sequence). V lost 6 bases, J lost 9 bases, and 7 bases stayed unmatched. Here the CDR3 DNA reads TGTGCCAGCAGGCCTACTAGCGGGAGTAGTGAGCAGTTCTTC. Translated, it gives CASRPTSGSSEQFF.

The J gene is TRBJ1-1, the V gene TRBV7-2, with D tentatively TRBD1 (5 bases). V was trimmed by 2 bases and J by 4 bases, leaving 11 bases between them. Germline-derived CDR1 and CDR2 are SGHTA and FQGNSA. The CDR3 is 14 amino acids. CDR3 in amino acids: CASSLYQGGTEAFF. CDR3 nucleotides: TGTGCCAGCAGCTTATACCAGGGCGGCACTGAAGCTTTCTTT.

This chain links TRBV9 with TRBJ2-2; D is perhaps TRBD1 (5 bases). The CDR3 sequence is 18 residues long. Per the germline V gene, CDR1 is SGDLS and CDR2 is YYNGEE. Trimming took off 5 bases at V and 0 bases at J, with 20 bases between the two ends. The CDR3 DNA reads as TGTGCCAGCAGTATAGCCCCCCGGGCAGGGACGAACACCGGGGAGCTGTTTTTT. As protein: CASSIAPRAGTNTGELFF.